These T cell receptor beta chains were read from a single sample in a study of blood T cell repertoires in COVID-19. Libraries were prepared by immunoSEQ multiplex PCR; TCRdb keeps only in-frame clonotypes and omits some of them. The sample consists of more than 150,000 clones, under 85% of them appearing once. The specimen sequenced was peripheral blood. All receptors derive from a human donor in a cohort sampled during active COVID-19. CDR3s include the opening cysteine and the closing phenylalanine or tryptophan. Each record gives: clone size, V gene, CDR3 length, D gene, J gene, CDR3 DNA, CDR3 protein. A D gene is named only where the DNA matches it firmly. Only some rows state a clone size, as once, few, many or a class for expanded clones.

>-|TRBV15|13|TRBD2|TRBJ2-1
TGTGCCACCGGGGTAGCGGGGGGACTTGAGCAGTTCTTC
CATGVAGGLEQFF
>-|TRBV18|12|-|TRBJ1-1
TGTGCCAGCTCATCCCTGCAGGGGGAAGCTTTCTTT
CASSSLQGEAFF
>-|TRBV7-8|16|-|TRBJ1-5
TGTGCCAGCAGCGCGGGCGGATCAGTGAGCAATCAGCCCCAGCATTTT
CASSAGGSVSNQPQHF
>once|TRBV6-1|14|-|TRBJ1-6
TGTGCCAGCAGTGAAGCGCCGCGGCGTTCACCCCTCCACTTT
CASSEAPRRSPLHF
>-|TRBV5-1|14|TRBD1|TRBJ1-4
TGCGCCAGCAGCTTCGGACAGGGGAATGAAAAACTGTTTTTT
CASSFGQGNEKLFF
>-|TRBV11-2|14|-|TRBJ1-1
TGTGCCAGCAGCTTACCCCAGGGGTACACTGAAGCTTTCTTT
CASSLPQGYTEAFF
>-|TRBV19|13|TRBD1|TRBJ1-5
TGTGCCAGTAGTATAAGGGACAGGCAGCCCCAGCATTTT
CASSIRDRQPQHF
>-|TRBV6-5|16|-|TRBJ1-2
TGTGCCAGCAGTTCAAAAGGCCGGGTTAGTTTCTATGGCTACACCTTC
CASSSKGRVSFYGYTF
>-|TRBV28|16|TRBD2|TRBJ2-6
TGTGCCAGCAGCCGCATGGGGGGGGTTGGGGCCAACGTCCTGACTTTC
CASSRMGGVGANVLTF
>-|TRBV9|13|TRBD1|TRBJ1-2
TGTGCCAGCAGCGTAAGACAGGGATATGGCTACACCTTC
CASSVRQGYGYTF
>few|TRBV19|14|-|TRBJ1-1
TGTGCCAGTAGTTACCCAGGAAAGAACACTGAAGCTTTCTTT
CASSYPGKNTEAFF